By its share, the clone carrying this T cell receptor delta chain is medium-sized (0.01 to 0.1%). Its specificity is not known. The sample belongs to a study of Vδ1+ human thymocytes. Notes on the study in general: Highly polyclonal TRG and TRD repertoires with Gaussian CDR3 length distributions appeared in thymus.

Trimming at V came to 1 base and at J to 9 bases, leaving 6 bases not matched to a gene. In germline, CDR1 is GEAIGNYY, CDR2 EKD. The CDR3 sequence is 14 residues long. Alphabeta T cells were depleted, then CD3+ Vdelta1+ Vdelta2- thymocytes were FACS-sorted. Extracted RNA was reverse transcribed into cDNA. Multiplex PCR used pooled V-gene forward primers and a constant-region reverse primer to amplify CDR3s. TCRdb redid clone calling on the multiplex PCR reads using CATT. The table records 20,000 to 25,000 delta-chain clones, around 7.9% of them present only once. J is TRDJ1 and V is TRDV2; TRDD3 matches 11 bases. Sequencing was done on a sample of Vdelta1+ gamma-delta thymocytes from the thymus. Specified subset: FACS-sorted CD3+ TCRalphabeta- TCRVdelta1+ TCRVdelta2- thymocytes. The sequence came from a child younger than two who had congenital heart surgery. The CDR3 region has the DNA TGTGCCTGTGACACGAACTGGGGGATAGGCGAACTCATCTTT. This gives the protein CACDTNWGIGELIF.